A single TCR beta chain is shown here with its context. Its antigen is still unknown. The repertoire was sequenced with immunoSEQ multiplex PCR; TCRdb's copy has only in-frame clones and lacks some. This repertoire shows some 94,000 clones, approximately 95% found once; its top ten account for roughly 2%. Germline V gives CDR1 SGHTA, CDR2 FQGTGA. There are 16 residues in the CDR3. V shed 2 bases and J shed 4 bases, with 17 bases lying between them. The data were taken from a study of OX40 agonist ivuxolimab in advanced cancers. Across the whole study: Ivuxolimab, which patients received intravenously every 2 weeks, was dosed at 0.01 to 10 mg/kg. Earlier treatment with anti-PD-1, anti-PD-L1 or anti-CTLA-4 was permitted, and about 40% had received some.

General observations from the study: Antigen specificity remained undetermined for the expanded peripheral T cells. Clonal expansion was seen in CD4+ and CD8+ blood T cells by week 6 at 0.1 to 3.0 mg/kg.

The origin of this receptor is an adult with an advanced solid tumor such as melanoma, head and neck, liver or kidney cancer. This chain uses TRBV7-3 with TRBJ1-2, with TRBD1 as a possible D gene (5 bases). The source was CD4+ or CD8+ T cells sorted from blood, collected in a trial of the OX40 agonist ivuxolimab. CDR3 protein: CASSLAPPGGAYGYTF. CDR3 nucleotides: TGTGCCAGCAGCTTAGCCCCCCCCGGGGGAGCCTATGGCTACACCTTC.